The entry that follows covers one TCR beta chain sequence. The source of the sample is a study of blood T cell repertoires in COVID-19. J lost 8 bases, V lost 3 bases, and 9 bases had no gene match. Germline CDR1 and CDR2: LNHNV and YYDKDF (reference sequence). The CDR3 covers 14 residues. The table came from immunoSEQ multiplex PCR; TCRdb's copy has only in-frame clones and leaves some out. The data show about 310,000 clones, with roughly 89% seen just once and around 9% held by the top ten. The clonotype originates from a woman younger than 30 who had recovered from COVID-19. The chain joins TRBV15 to TRBJ1-1, with 7 bases identical to TRBD1. The sample was PBMCs or T cells enriched from blood (not recorded which). The CDR3 DNA sequence: TGTGCCACCAGCAGGGCTGACAGGGCCGAAGAAGCTTTCTTT. It yields the protein CATSRADRAEEAFF. Based on the CDR3 plus reference TRBV15 and TRBJ1-1, the full variable domain is DAMVIQNPRYQVTQFGKPVTLSCSQTLNHNVMYWYQQKSSQAPKLLFHYYDKDFNNEADTPDNFQSRRPNTSFCFLDIRSPGLGDTAMYLCATSRADRAEEAFFGQGTRLTVV.